The 21 T cell receptor beta chains below come from one sample, sequenced in a study of T-cell reconstitution after alpha-beta-depleted transplantation in children. TCRbeta library construction was performed incorporating unique molecular identifiers. One entry per CDR3 protein, called by TCRdb with MiXCR from the PCR reads. The profile covers 500,000 to 650,000 distinct CDR3 sequences, with 9.5% to 12% appearing a single time and around 13% taken by the ten largest. This material consisted of PBMCs, mostly from graft donor cells, taken 180 days after TCRalphabeta/CD19-depleted stem cell transplant. The origin of the receptors is a female patient under 10 years old who had a stem cell transplant for aplastic anemia, so the T cells may come from the graft donor.

This clonotype has a handful of counts. V gene TRBV7-9 combines with J gene TRBJ2-7; D not resolved. The V gene's germline CDR1 is SEHNR and CDR2 FQNEAQ (reference sequence). The CDR3 totals 12 residues. The CDR3 region is CGLAEMSYEQYF. Here the CDR3 DNA reads TGTGGATTGGCGGAGATGTCCTACGAGCAGTACTTC.

CDR3 nucleotides: TGTGCCAGTATATTGCAGACAGAATGGAACACTGAAGCTTTCTTT. This sequence encodes CASILQTEWNTEAFF. J is TRBJ1-1 and V is TRBV19, with D tentatively TRBD1 (5 bases). Germline assignment: CDR1 LNHDA and CDR2 SQIVND (reference sequence). The CDR3 runs to 15 residues. V was cut by 7 bases and J by 1 base, with 16 bases left in between.

This clonotype was counted only a few times. This rearrangement joins TRBV24-1 to TRBJ2-7; TRBD2 aligns across 11 bases. Germline loops: CDR1 KGHDR, CDR2 SFDVKD. The junction had 6 bases not matched to a gene; V was cut back by 9 bases and J by 3 bases. This CDR3 contains 14 residues. Written as DNA, the CDR3 is TGTGCCACCGAGACTAGCGGGGACCTCTACGAGCAGTACGTC. Translating gives CATETSGDLYEQYV.

The chain recombines TRBV15 with TRBJ2-1, with 12 bases identical to TRBD2. The ends lost 0 bases at V and 2 bases at J; junction bases unmatched: 14. The CDR3 extends over 21 amino acids. Germline CDR1 reads LNHNV; CDR2 reads YYDKDF (reference sequence). Here the CDR3 DNA reads TGTGCCACCAGCAGAGATATCGCGCCCGAGACTAGCGGGAGTACCTACAATGAGCAGTTCTTC. The encoded protein is CATSRDIAPETSGSTYNEQFF.

The CDR3 region is CSAPQDGSGNEQFF. The CDR3, as DNA: TGCAGTGCCCCTCAGGACGGGAGTGGGAATGAGCAGTTCTTC. This rearrangement joins TRBV20-1 to TRBJ2-1, with D perhaps matching TRBD2 (6 bases). Looked up from germline, CDR1 is DFQATT and CDR2 is SNEGSKA (reference sequence). Trimming removed 6 bases from V and 7 bases from J, with 19 bases in between. The CDR3 runs to 14 residues.

The chain joins TRBV4-3 to TRBJ1-2; TRBD1 is a possible D gene (5 bases). Trimming shortened V by 2 bases and J by 8 bases, and 15 bases separated the two germline ends. Germline V gives CDR1 LGHNA, CDR2 YSLEER. CDR3 length equals 14 residues. The CDR3: CASSQWKGTRGYTF. CDR3 coding DNA: TGCGCCAGCAGCCAATGGAAGGGGACTCGGGGCTACACCTTC.

This clonotype showed up many times. The chain is built from TRBV29-1 and TRBJ1-1, with D possibly TRBD1 on 5 matching bases. In germline, CDR1 is SQVTM, CDR2 ANQGSEA. The CDR3 has 13 amino acids. The V end was cut by 5 bases, the J end by 2 bases, with 12 bases between. CDR3 residues: CSVYGAANTEAFF. For the CDR3, the DNA is TGCAGCGTTTATGGGGCGGCCAACACTGAAGCTTTCTTT.

This clonotype was recorded a few times. V is TRBV27 and J is TRBJ2-4; the D gene is possibly TRBD2 (5 bases). Trimming removed 2 bases at V and 1 base at J, with 15 bases between. This CDR3 region has 17 residues. The germline gives CDR1 MNHEY, CDR2 SMNVEV (reference sequence). For the CDR3, the DNA is TGTGCCAGCAGTTTAAAAAAGCGGTTTAGGGCCAAAAACATTCAGTACTTC. Protein: CASSLKKRFRAKNIQYF.

This clonotype has ten or more counts. This chain joins TRBV7-9 and TRBJ2-7; 11 bases match TRBD2. The length of the CDR3 is 16 residues. V shed 5 bases, J shed 5 bases, and the junction held 11 bases outside the gene matches. Germline V lookup: CDR1 SEHNR, CDR2 FQNEAQ (reference sequence). CDR3 residues: CASSLTSGSRSHEQYV. The CDR3, as DNA: TGTGCCAGCAGCCTAACTAGCGGGAGTAGATCCCACGAGCAGTACGTC.

The rearrangement links TRBV29-1 to TRBJ2-7; possibly TRBD2 for D (6 bases). Germline V lookup: CDR1 SQVTM, CDR2 ANQGSEA. V lost 6 bases, J lost 4 bases, and 13 bases lay in between. CDR3 size: 12 residues. CDR3 nucleotides: TGCAGCGTGGAGACTAGAGGATACGAGCAGTACTTC. Encoded protein: CSVETRGYEQYF.

This clonotype showed up just a few times. The rearrangement links TRBV12-3 or TRBV12-4 to TRBJ2-1; D is possibly TRBD1 (6 bases). V was cut by 7 bases and J by 4 bases, with 17 bases left in between. This CDR3 region has 15 residues. CDR3 sequence reads: CASTPWAGAYNEQFF. Written as DNA, the CDR3 is TGTGCCAGCACCCCTTGGGCAGGGGCTTACAATGAGCAGTTCTTC.

This clonotype was counted many times. This chain joins TRBV11-2 and TRBJ2-4; 15 bases line up with TRBD2. Germline-derived CDR1 and CDR2 are SGHAT and FQNNGV. CDR3 length: 20 amino acids. J lost 1 base, V lost 5 bases, and 12 bases had no gene match. The CDR3 bases are TGTGCCAGCAGCCCGCGGACTAGCGGGAGGGCCGAGGTGGCCAAAAACATTCAGTACTTC. The encoded protein is CASSPRTSGRAEVAKNIQYF.

The rearrangement uses TRBV5-1 and TRBJ1-5; possible D gene TRBD1, 5 bases. CDR1 is SGHRS, CDR2 YFSETQ, per germline. The CDR3 spans 15 residues. With 1 base removed from V and 1 base from J, the gap between germline ends came to 9 bases. The CDR3 nucleotides read TGCGCCAGCAGCTTGCGTTCAGGGAGCAATCAGCCCCAGCATTTT. It yields the protein CASSLRSGSNQPQHF.

This clonotype was counted between two and nine times. The chain has TRBV6-2 or TRBV6-3 and TRBJ2-2, with 12 bases matching TRBD2. Germline lookup yields CDR1 MNHEY and CDR2 SVGEGT. The J segment lost 7 bases and the V segment lost 2 bases, leaving 8 bases of the junction unmatched. CDR3 length equals 17 residues. CDR3 sequence (DNA): TGTGCCAGCAGTTACCCCAGACTAGCGGGAGCTGACGGGGAGCTGTTTTTT. Its protein is CASSYPRLAGADGELFF.

This clonotype was seen a handful of times. CDR3 sequence reads: CATSDLGRDRPDTQYF. The CDR3 DNA is TGTGCCACCAGTGATTTGGGGCGGGACCGACCCGATACGCAGTATTTT. This chain uses TRBV24-1 with TRBJ2-3; possible D gene TRBD2, 6 bases. Germline CDR1 is KGHDR and CDR2 is SFDVKD. This CDR3 region has 16 residues. The germline V and J ends were trimmed by 0 bases and 6 bases, with 15 bases remaining between them.

This clonotype was recorded many times. The V gene is TRBV5-8, the J gene TRBJ2-3; either TRBD1 or TRBD2 may supply D (5 bases each). Trimming shortened V by 1 base and J by 5 bases, and 11 bases separated the two germline ends. This CDR3 is built from 14 residues. In germline, CDR1 is SGHTS, CDR2 YDEGEE. The CDR3 loop reads CASSLRGPQDTQYF. In nucleotides, the CDR3 is TGTGCCAGCAGCTTGAGGGGACCACAAGATACGCAGTATTTT.

The chain employs TRBV6-2 or TRBV6-3 and TRBJ2-7, with a possible D match to TRBD2 (6 bases). CDR3 length: 13 amino acids. Germline V lookup: CDR1 MNHEY, CDR2 SVGEGT. Trimming pared 2 bases from V and 2 bases from J, leaving 7 bases between. The DNA for the CDR3 is TGTGCCAGCAGTTACGCGGGAACCTACGAGCAGTACTTC. Protein sequence: CASSYAGTYEQYF.

This clonotype turned up a few times. The V call is TRBV9, the J call TRBJ2-7; perhaps TRBD2 as D (6 bases). The CDR3 is made up of 16 amino acids. V gave up 2 bases and J gave up 4 bases, with 19 bases separating them. Germline loops: CDR1 SGDLS, CDR2 YYNGEE. This CDR3 is CASSVVSEGREYEQYF. CDR3 nucleotides: TGTGCCAGCAGCGTGGTCTCGGAGGGGAGAGAGTACGAGCAGTACTTC.

The chain couples TRBV19 to TRBJ1-1; D gene ambiguous. Germline V gene lookup returns CDR1 LNHDA and CDR2 SQIVND (reference sequence). With 5 bases removed from V and 0 bases from J, the gap between germline ends came to 13 bases. The CDR3 length is 15 residues. DNA of the CDR3: TGTGCCAGTAGTGAGTGGCGGGTCATGAACACTGAAGCTTTCTTT. This codes for CASSEWRVMNTEAFF. Using reference TRBV19 and TRBJ1-1 for the parts outside the CDR3, the full variable domain is DGGITQSPKYLFRKEGQNVTLSCEQNLNHDAMYWYRQDPGQGLRLIYYSQIVNDFQKGDIAEGYSVSREKKESFPLTVTSAQKNPTAFYLCASSEWRVMNTEAFFGQGTRLTVV.

Comment on this clonotype: One end of the junction is discordant with germline, which a read error may explain. This chain uses TRBV10-3 with TRBJ2-2; 9 positions match TRBD2. From germline, CDR1 is ENHRY and CDR2 SYGVKD. There are 16 residues in the CDR3. The CDR3 nucleotides read TGTGCCATAAGTGGACTAGCGCCTCCGAACACCGGGGAGCTGCTTTTT. This codes for CAISGLAPPNTGELLF.

This clonotype was seen a handful of times. This sequence joins TRBV12-3 or TRBV12-4 and TRBJ2-7; perhaps TRBD1 as D (5 bases). Between the trimmed V and J ends, which lost 0 bases and 3 bases, there was a span of 12 bases. The CDR3 covers 15 residues. CDR3 sequence (DNA): TGTGCCAGCAGTTTAGCAGGGGTTGGGCTCTACGAGCAGTACTTC. It yields the protein CASSLAGVGLYEQYF.